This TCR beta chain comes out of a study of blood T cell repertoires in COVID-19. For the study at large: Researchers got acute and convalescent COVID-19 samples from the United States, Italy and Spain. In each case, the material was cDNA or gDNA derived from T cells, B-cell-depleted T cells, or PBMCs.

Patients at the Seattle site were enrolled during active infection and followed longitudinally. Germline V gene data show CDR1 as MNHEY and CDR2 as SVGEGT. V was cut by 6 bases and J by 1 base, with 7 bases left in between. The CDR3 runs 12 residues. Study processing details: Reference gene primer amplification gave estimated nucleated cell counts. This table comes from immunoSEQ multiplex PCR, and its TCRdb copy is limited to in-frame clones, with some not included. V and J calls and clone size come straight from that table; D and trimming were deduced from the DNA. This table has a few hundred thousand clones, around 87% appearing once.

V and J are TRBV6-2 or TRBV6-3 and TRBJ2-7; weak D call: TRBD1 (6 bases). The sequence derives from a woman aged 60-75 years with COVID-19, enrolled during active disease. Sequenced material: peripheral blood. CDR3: CASSGQSYEQYF. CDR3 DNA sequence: TGTGCCAGCAGCGGACAGTCCTACGAGCAGTACTTC.